Listed below are T cell receptor beta chains from one sample, sequenced in a study of vaccination and CD4 T cells after COVID-19. Each CDR3 protein is one row after TCRdb ran MiXCR on the PCR reads. Of about 8,900 distinct CDR3 sequences in the sample, 55% to 75% were seen once. No antigens are known for them. The specimen was CD4+ T cells from blood, cultured in vitro. The receptors come from a human donor who had recovered from COVID-19. Each CDR3 is given with its conserved first and last residue. D genes are given only for firm matches. Size values are once, few and many counts, or a class for expanded clones, and some rows have none.

V	size	D	J	CDR3	DNA
TRBV20-1	-	-	TRBJ2-5	CSASWVLGGPIETQYF	TGCAGTGCTAGTTGGGTGTTGGGGGGTCCGATCGAGACCCAGTACTTC
TRBV11-2	-	-	TRBJ2-5	CASSLVRGRGPQETQYF	TGTGCCAGCAGCTTAGTCAGGGGGAGGGGCCCCCAAGAGACCCAGTACTTC
TRBV19	-	-	TRBJ1-1	CASKLPGRNTEAFF	TGTGCCAGTAAATTACCTGGGCGGAACACTGAAGCTTTCTTT
TRBV2	-	TRBD1	TRBJ1-6	CASDRDRDFFNSPLHF	TGTGCCAGCGATCGGGACAGGGATTTCTTCAATTCACCCCTCCACTTT
TRBV6-1	-	-	TRBJ2-3	CASSENPGGRDTQYF	TGTGCCAGCAGTGAAAACCCCGGTGGCAGAGATACGCAGTATTTT
TRBV18	-	TRBD1	TRBJ2-5	CASSRQGSVMKGETQYF	TGTGCCAGCTCACGACAGGGCAGCGTTATGAAAGGGGAGACCCAGTACTTC
TRBV6-1	-	-	TRBJ2-3	CASSPLPLASTDTQYF	TGTGCCAGCAGTCCGCTCCCCCTAGCTAGCACAGATACGCAGTATTTT
TRBV5-4	-	TRBD1	TRBJ2-7	CASSDGQVYEQYF	TGTGCCAGCAGCGACGGACAGGTGTACGAGCAGTACTTC
TRBV20-1	-	-	TRBJ1-2	CSARDPTNGYTF	TGCAGTGCTAGAGATCCGACAAATGGCTACACCTTC
TRBV20-1	-	TRBD2	TRBJ2-3	CSFPGGGAPDTQYF	TGCAGTTTTCCGGGCGGGGGGGCCCCCGATACGCAGTATTTT
TRBV6-5	-	-	TRBJ1-2	CASSYGGPRMAFYGYTF	TGTGCCAGCAGTTACGGGGGACCCCGCATGGCCTTCTATGGCTACACCTTC
TRBV6-4	-	-	TRBJ1-2	CASSPGGTQYGYTF	TGTGCCAGCAGCCCCGGGGGGACACAGTATGGCTACACCTTC
TRBV7-9	-	TRBD1	TRBJ2-2	CASSLRAGGAYGELFF	TGTGCCAGCAGCTTACGGGCAGGGGGCGCCTACGGGGAGCTGTTTTTT
TRBV20-1	-	TRBD1	TRBJ1-5	CSARGTGFGPQHF	TGCAGTGCTAGAGGGACAGGGTTTGGGCCCCAGCATTTT
TRBV7-2	-	TRBD1	TRBJ1-1	CASTGQGAGEAFF	TGTGCCAGCACCGGACAGGGGGCGGGTGAAGCTTTCTTT
TRBV12-3/TRBV12-4	-	-	TRBJ1-1	CASRPMIKPDTEAFF	TGTGCCAGCAGGCCTATGATAAAGCCCGACACTGAAGCTTTCTTT
TRBV20-1	few	-	TRBJ1-5	CSARALNQPQHF	TGCAGTGCTAGAGCCCTGAATCAGCCCCAGCATTTT
TRBV5-4	-	TRBD1	TRBJ1-2	CASRDSGGRSYGYTF	TGTGCCAGCCGGGACAGCGGGGGCCGCTCCTATGGCTACACCTTC
TRBV14	-	TRBD2	TRBJ2-1	CASSPLGTIYNEQFF	TGTGCCAGCAGCCCACTTGGGACTATCTACAATGAGCAGTTCTTC
TRBV20-1	-	TRBD2	TRBJ2-4	CSAGTSQWNIQYF	TGCAGTGCTGGGACTAGCCAATGGAACATTCAGTACTTC
TRBV6-2/TRBV6-3	-	-	TRBJ1-5	CAGLHGDVGNQPQHF	TGTGCCGGCCTACACGGAGATGTTGGCAATCAGCCCCAGCATTTT
TRBV28	-	TRBD2	TRBJ2-7	CASSTTGRGSYEQYF	TGTGCCAGCAGCACCACGGGGCGGGGGTCCTACGAGCAGTACTTC
TRBV29-1	-	TRBD1	TRBJ2-3	CSVEGGTGADTQYF	TGCAGCGTTGAAGGGGGGACAGGAGCAGATACGCAGTATTTT
TRBV24-1	few	-	TRBJ2-2	CATSLAPNTGELFF	TGTGCCACCAGTCTAGCGCCGAACACCGGGGAGCTGTTTTTT
TRBV15	-	TRBD1	TRBJ2-3	CATSTLTGLDTQYF	TGTGCCACCAGCACACTGACAGGGCTCGATACGCAGTATTTT
TRBV20-1	-	-	TRBJ2-7	CSASSDSEGYEQYF	TGCAGTGCTAGTTCGGACTCTGAAGGGTACGAGCAGTACTTC
TRBV20-1	-	-	TRBJ1-1	CSASRGEAFF	TGCAGTGCCTCCCGAGGGGAAGCTTTCTTT
TRBV20-1	-	-	TRBJ1-1	CSARGDARNTEAFF	TGCAGTGCTAGAGGGGACGCACGAAACACTGAAGCTTTCTTT
TRBV9	-	TRBD2	TRBJ2-5	CASRGAGETQYF	TGTGCCAGCAGAGGAGCGGGGGAGACCCAGTACTTC
TRBV10-3	-	TRBD1	TRBJ1-2	CAISESLTGRGYTF	TGTGCCATCAGTGAGTCGTTGACAGGGAGAGGCTACACCTTC
TRBV7-3	few	-	TRBJ2-3	CASSPSSERADTQYF	TGTGCCAGCAGCCCATCTTCGGAGAGGGCAGATACGCAGTATTTT
TRBV28	medium-sized	TRBD1	TRBJ2-3	CASRSTQGPRDTQYF	TGTGCCAGCAGATCAACACAGGGGCCTCGGGATACGCAGTATTTT
TRBV4-1	-	-	TRBJ2-1	CASSQVRRAGWNEQFF	TGCGCCAGCAGCCAAGTAAGAAGGGCAGGGTGGAATGAGCAGTTCTTC
TRBV6-1	-	-	TRBJ1-2	CASRDGPHIGYTF	TGTGCCAGCAGAGACGGCCCTCACATCGGCTACACCTTC
TRBV9	-	-	TRBJ2-5	CASSARLTGGETQYF	TGTGCCAGCAGCGCCCGATTGACAGGAGGGGAGACCCAGTACTTC
TRBV6-1	-	-	TRBJ1-6	CASSGDTFSPLHF	TGTGCCAGCAGTGGGGACACTTTTTCACCCCTCCACTTT
TRBV7-2	-	TRBD1	TRBJ2-7	CASSKETGQPYEQYF	TGTGCCAGCAGCAAAGAGACGGGACAGCCTTACGAGCAGTACTTC
TRBV27	-	-	TRBJ2-7	CASSPRTPHEQYF	TGTGCCAGCAGTCCGCGGACACCTCATGAGCAGTACTTC
TRBV24-1	-	TRBD1	TRBJ2-1	CATSDPGQGDSEQFF	TGTGCCACCAGTGACCCGGGACAGGGAGACAGTGAGCAGTTCTTC
TRBV7-2	-	-	TRBJ1-5	CASSLQGNQPQHF	TGTGCCAGCAGCTTACAGGGTAATCAGCCCCAGCATTTT
TRBV21-1	-	-	TRBJ1-1	CASSKGSGEITEAFF	TGTGCCAGCAGCAAGGGTTCGGGGGAGATCACTGAAGCTTTCTTT